This T cell receptor (beta chain) was obtained from a study of post-analysis software for immune sequencing data. Study in general: Multiple sclerosis in the patients followed relapsing-remitting, secondary progressive and progressive-relapsing courses.

The CDR3 covers 12 residues. Germline assignment: CDR1 KGHDR and CDR2 SFDVKD. Trimming cost V 4 bases and J 4 bases, with 4 bases left between them. Findings of the study overall: Patients had higher frequencies than controls of five or six TRBV segments, including TRBV5-6, TRBV5-1 and TRBV20-1. Controls significantly exceeded multiple sclerosis patients in normalized Chao1 diversity.

Unique molecular identifiers were present in the TCR beta cDNA libraries. A population of 1 to 10 million T cells gave rise to about half a million cDNA molecules. TCRdb reprocessed the PCR reads via MiXCR and lists one record per CDR3 protein. Of roughly 540,000 distinct CDR3 sequences listed, 30% to 40% are singletons. This clonotype was seen ten or more times. Its antigen remains unidentified. This sequence originates from a girl aged 2-17 years with multiple sclerosis. V is TRBV24-1 and J is TRBJ1-5; D call uncertain. Sequences were obtained from blood. As DNA, the CDR3 is TGTGCCACCAGTGAACGAAATCAGCCCCAGCATTTT. Its translation: CATSERNQPQHF.